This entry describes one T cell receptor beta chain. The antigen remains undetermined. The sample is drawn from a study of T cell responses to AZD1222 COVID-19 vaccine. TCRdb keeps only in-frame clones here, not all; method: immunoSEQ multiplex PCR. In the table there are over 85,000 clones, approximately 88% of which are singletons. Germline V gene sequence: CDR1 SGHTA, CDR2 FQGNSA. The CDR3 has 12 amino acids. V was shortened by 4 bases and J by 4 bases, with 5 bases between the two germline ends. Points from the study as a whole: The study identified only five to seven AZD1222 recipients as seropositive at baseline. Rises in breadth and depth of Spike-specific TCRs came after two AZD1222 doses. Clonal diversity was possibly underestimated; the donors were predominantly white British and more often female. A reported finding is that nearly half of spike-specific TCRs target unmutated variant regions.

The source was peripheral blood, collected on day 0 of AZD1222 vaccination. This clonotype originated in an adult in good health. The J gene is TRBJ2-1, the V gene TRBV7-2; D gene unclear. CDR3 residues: CASSSQYNEQFF. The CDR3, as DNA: TGTGCCAGCAGCTCGCAGTACAATGAGCAGTTCTTC. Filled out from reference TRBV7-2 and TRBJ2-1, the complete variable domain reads GAGVSQSPSNKVTEKGKDVELRCDPISGHTALYWYRQSLGQGLEFLIYFQGNSAPDKSGLPSDRFSAERTGGSVSTLTIQRTQQEDSAVYLCASSSQYNEQFFGPGTRLTVL.